This entry lists 22 T cell receptor beta chains sequenced from one sample in a study of CD8+ T cells in alopecia areata. Specified treatment: oral pan-JAK inhibitor, 5-10 mg twice daily. Sequencing used cDNA as its template, made by extracting RNA and reverse transcribing it. Only in-frame clones appear in the TCRdb table, and some are missing; sequencing was by immunoSEQ multiplex PCR. In the table there are over 150,000 clones, 58% of which are singletons. The sample in question was CD8+ T cells sorted from blood, obtained at week 24, from a patient treated with tofacitinib. These TCRs come from a human donor with alopecia areata.

This clone was counted only a few times. The CDR3 here is CASSYSEGNGEKLFF. The CDR3 DNA is TGTGCCAGCAGTTACTCGGAGGGTAATGGAGAAAAACTGTTTTTT. This chain links TRBV6-5 with TRBJ1-4; D not certain. Germline V gene sequence: CDR1 MNHEY, CDR2 SVGAGI. Trimming shortened V by 0 bases and J by 8 bases, and 13 bases separated the two germline ends. The CDR3 is made up of 15 amino acids.

The chain joins TRBV27 to TRBJ2-1; no reliable D call. This CDR3 contains 11 residues. The germline gives CDR1 MNHEY, CDR2 SMNVEV (reference sequence). Trimming took off 5 bases at V and 7 bases at J, with 6 bases between the two ends. CDR3 protein: CASSPGNEQFF. The DNA of the CDR3 is TGTGCCAGCAGTCCAGGTAATGAGCAGTTCTTC.

V and J are TRBV5-1 and TRBJ1-1; 7 bases are shared with TRBD1. V trimming: 1 base; J trimming: 10 bases; junction bases outside the gene matches: 10. CDR1 SGHRS and CDR2 YFSETQ come from the germline V gene. The CDR3 runs 14 residues. The CDR3 bases are TGCGCCAGCAGCTTGACCTTAGACAGGGATGGAGCTTTCTTT. Translation gives CASSLTLDRDGAFF.

The genes are TRBV4-1 and TRBJ2-1; the D is unclear. Trimming removed 10 bases from V and 0 bases from J, with 16 bases in between. Germline V gene sequence: CDR1 MGHRA, CDR2 YSYEKL. The CDR3 is 15 amino acids. CDR3: CATAKIPNSYNEQFF. The CDR3 DNA is TGCGCCACTGCCAAGATTCCAAACTCCTACAATGAGCAGTTCTTC.

This chain connects TRBV6-6 to TRBJ2-2; D is perhaps TRBD2 (6 bases). The ends were cut back, 6 bases at V and 5 bases at J, with 13 bases in the middle. The V gene's germline CDR1 is MNHNY and CDR2 SVGAGI (reference sequence). The CDR3 is 14 residues long. The CDR3 sequence is CASSRDSNTGELFF. CDR3 DNA: TGTGCCAGCAGCCGGGACTCTAATACCGGGGAGCTGTTTTTT.

V usage is TRBV23-1 and J usage is TRBJ2-7; TRBD1 agrees at 8 bases. TRBV23-1 falls under the ORF class, with uncertain function. The CDR3 totals 15 residues. V dropped 0 bases and J dropped 8; count of bases not matched to a gene: 9. CDR3 in amino acids: CASSQSVWRQGQQYF. Written as DNA, the CDR3 is TGCGCCAGCAGTCAATCTGTATGGCGACAGGGGCAGCAGTACTTC.

This chain links TRBV29-1 with TRBJ2-1, with D perhaps matching TRBD1 (6 bases). Trimming stripped 7 bases from V and 7 bases from J, with 14 bases between. This CDR3 contains 12 residues. Looked up from germline, CDR1 is SQVTM and CDR2 is ANQGSEA. The chain's CDR3 is CSAQGFRNEQFF. DNA for the CDR3: TGCAGCGCCCAGGGGTTTCGGAATGAGCAGTTCTTC.

The chain carries TRBV5-6 and TRBJ2-7, with D perhaps given as TRBD1 or TRBD2 (5 bases each). Germline V lookup: CDR1 SGHDT, CDR2 YYEEEE. V gave up 4 bases and J gave up 6 bases, with 11 bases separating them. The CDR3 contains 12 residues. CDR3 nucleotide sequence: TGTGCCAGCAGCAAGGGGACCGTCGAGCAGTACTTC. Its translation is CASSKGTVEQYF.

V is TRBV9 and J is TRBJ1-5; a possible D gene is TRBD1 (6 bases). CDR1 is SGDLS, CDR2 YYNGEE, per germline. V lost 4 bases to trimming and J lost 4 bases, with 9 bases between them. The CDR3 length is 13 residues. In DNA, the CDR3 is TGTGCCAGCAGCACAGGGTCAAATCAGCCCCAGCATTTT. Translating gives CASSTGSNQPQHF.

The V gene is TRBV9, the J gene TRBJ1-2; a possible D gene is TRBD1 (5 bases). The V gene lost 0 bases and the J gene lost 2 bases, with 17 bases spanning the gap. Germline V gene lookup returns CDR1 SGDLS and CDR2 YYNGEE. This CDR3 region has 17 residues. The CDR3 DNA follows: TGTGCCAGCAGCGTAGAGTCCCCCGGCCGGGGGAACTATGGCTACACCTTC. Translation: CASSVESPGRGNYGYTF.

The sample holds a few counts of this clone. The chain has TRBV4-2 and TRBJ2-7; D perhaps matches TRBD2 (5 bases). Germline-derived CDR1 and CDR2 are LGHNA and YNFKEQ. V was pared by 0 bases and J by 2 bases, with 14 bases between. This CDR3 has 16 residues. DNA for the CDR3: TGTGCCAGCAGCCAAGACGAGGGCCAAGGGACCTACGAGCAGTACTTC. Its protein is CASSQDEGQGTYEQYF.

V gene TRBV7-8 combines with J gene TRBJ1-5; D remains unclear. V gave up 5 bases and J gave up 6 bases, with 14 bases separating them. CDR1 is SGHVS and CDR2 is FQNEAQ in the germline V gene. The CDR3 covers 14 residues. CDR3 coding DNA: TGTGCCAGCAGCGGGAAAGGCGTCGGTCAGCCCCAGCATTTT. Protein sequence: CASSGKGVGQPQHF.

The chain joins TRBV27 to TRBJ1-5; D ambiguous. The CDR3 sequence is 15 residues long. The germline gives CDR1 MNHEY, CDR2 SMNVEV (reference sequence). V lost 5 bases and J lost 2, with 13 bases in between. This chain's CDR3 is CASSATPEGNQPQHF. The CDR3 nucleotides are TGTGCCAGCAGTGCCACCCCGGAGGGCAATCAGCCCCAGCATTTT.

The rearrangement uses TRBV4-1 and TRBJ1-3; D remains unclear. V lost 1 base to trimming and J lost 0 bases, with 10 bases between them. The length of the CDR3 is 16 residues. The germline CDR1 and CDR2 sequences are MGHRA and YSYEKL. The CDR3 is CASSQAEGYSGNTIYF. The CDR3 DNA reads as TGCGCCAGCAGCCAAGCCGAGGGATACTCTGGAAACACCATATATTTT.

V is TRBV4-1 and J is TRBJ2-7; D is ambiguous. CDR3 length: 14 amino acids. With 3 bases removed from V and 3 bases from J, the gap between germline ends came to 12 bases. CDR1 is MGHRA, CDR2 YSYEKL, per germline. The CDR3 sequence: CASSQFNRDYEQYF. In DNA, the CDR3 is TGCGCCAGCAGCCAGTTTAACCGAGACTACGAGCAGTACTTC.

The table lists this clone with a few counts. The chain recombines TRBV11-2 with TRBJ2-3; D might be TRBD2 (6 bases). The CDR3 spans 15 residues. The V and J ends lost 6 bases and 6 bases respectively, with 19 bases between them. Germline V CDR1 and CDR2: SGHAT, FQNNGV. The CDR3 here is CASRNTNRGFDTQYF. DNA for the CDR3: TGTGCCAGCAGGAACACTAATCGGGGGTTTGATACGCAGTATTTT.

The gene calls are TRBV4-1 and TRBJ2-5, with 9 bases aligning to TRBD2. The CDR3 extends over 15 amino acids. Germline loops: CDR1 MGHRA, CDR2 YSYEKL. The ends lost 1 base at V and 3 bases at J; junction bases unmatched: 3. DNA for the CDR3: TGCGCCAGCAGCCAAGGGCTAGCGGGAAAAGAGACCCAGTACTTC. The encoded protein is CASSQGLAGKETQYF.

This clone was observed a handful of times. The chain links TRBV2 to TRBJ2-6, with 8 positions matching TRBD1. V lost 5 bases and J lost 2; bases outside the gene matches: 5. CDR1 is SNHLY, CDR2 FYNNEI, per germline. The length of the CDR3 is 16 residues. CDR3 sequence: CASSLTRGPGANVLTF. CDR3 nucleotides: TGTGCCAGCAGTTTAACCAGGGGGCCTGGGGCCAACGTCCTGACTTTC. Full variable domain (missing parts from reference TRBV2 and TRBJ2-6): EPEVTQTPSHQVTQMGQEVILRCVPISNHLYFYWYRQILGQKVEFLVSFYNNEISEKSEIFDDQFSVERPDGSNFTLKIRSTKLEDSAMYFCASSLTRGPGANVLTFGAGSRLTVL.

The chain carries TRBV7-8 and TRBJ2-7, with D unresolved. Trimming removed 0 bases from V and 4 bases from J, with 10 bases in between. This CDR3 region has 14 residues. Germline CDR1 reads SGHVS; CDR2 reads FQNEAQ. DNA for the CDR3: TGTGCCAGCAGCTTAGCTGGCACCAATTACGAGCAGTACTTC. It encodes CASSLAGTNYEQYF.

The gene calls are TRBV29-1 and TRBJ2-7, with TRBD1 identical over 8 bases. The V gene end was trimmed by 2 bases and the J gene end by 3 bases; junction bases not matched to a gene: 6. CDR3 size: 14 residues. Germline CDR1 is SQVTM and CDR2 is ANQGSEA. The CDR3, as DNA: TGCAGCGTTGAAACGACAGGGGTGCTCTACGAGCAGTACTTC. Translation: CSVETTGVLYEQYF.

This clone has just a few counts. The V gene is TRBV27, the J gene TRBJ2-3, with 12 bases fitting TRBD2. V trimming: 6 bases; J trimming: 2 bases; junction bases outside the gene matches: 3. Germline V gene sequence: CDR1 MNHEY, CDR2 SMNVEV (reference sequence). The CDR3 has 15 residues. The CDR3 loop reads CASRTSGGYTDTQYF. The CDR3 region has the DNA TGTGCCAGCAGAACTAGCGGGGGGTACACAGATACGCAGTATTTT.

This chain links TRBV4-1 with TRBJ2-1; TRBD1 matches at 11 bases. Germline CDR1 is MGHRA and CDR2 is YSYEKL. This CDR3 spans 16 amino acids. V shed 5 bases and J 4 bases; nucleotides not matched to a gene: 7. Here the CDR3 DNA reads TGCGCCAGCAGCTCTGCCGGGACAGGGGGGTACAATGAGCAGTTCTTC. Its protein product is CASSSAGTGGYNEQFF.